The 19 T cell receptor beta chains below come from one sample, sequenced in a study of cytomegalovirus exposure and HLA in healthy donors (dated by TCRdb to the late 2010s). The library was obtained by the immunoSEQ multiplex PCR assay. The multiplex PCR relied on a mix of 60 forward primers for TCR Vbeta segments and 13 reverse primers for TCR Jbeta segments. In TCRdb, the immuneACCESS table is reduced to in-frame sequences with V and J assigned. These tables do not hold every clone; where another copy was compared, an unresolved V gene accounts for under half, and the others remain unexplained. Recorded for this sample are about 140,000 clones; around 80% of them occurred a single time. The ten largest clones add up to around 2.4% of the sample. Sequenced: PBMCs. The receptors derive from a middle-aged man in good health and CMV-seronegative.

A single count supports this clone. This sequence joins TRBV7-6 and TRBJ2-7, with 8 nucleotides matching TRBD1. Germline assignment: CDR1 SGHVS and CDR2 FNYEAQ. The junction had 7 bases not matched to a gene; V was cut back by 6 bases and J by 3 bases. There are 14 residues in the CDR3. CDR3 DNA sequence: TGTGCCAGCAGTCAGGACAGGGTGTTCTACGAGCAGTACTTC. This gives the protein CASSQDRVFYEQYF.

The V and J genes are TRBV11-2 and TRBJ2-1; TRBD2 aligns across 7 bases. V lost 3 bases to trimming and J lost 9 bases; unmatched junction nucleotides: 8. The CDR3 spans 14 residues. CDR1 SGHAT and CDR2 FQNNGV come from the germline V gene. This CDR3 reads CASSFYGGTTEQFF. The CDR3 nucleotides are TGTGCCAGCAGCTTTTACGGGGGGACGACTGAGCAGTTCTTC.

CDR3 in DNA: TGCGCCAGCAGCCCCCTCATCGGACCCCTCCACTTT. It specifies CASSPLIGPLHF. The chain carries TRBV4-1 and TRBJ1-6, with no clear D. Germline-derived CDR1 and CDR2 are MGHRA and YSYEKL. The CDR3 is made up of 12 amino acids. V was trimmed by 4 bases and J by 12 bases, leaving 10 bases between them.

This clone appeared a few times. V usage is TRBV5-3 and J usage is TRBJ2-7; weak D call: TRBD2 (6 bases). TRBV5-3 is classed as an ORF, of uncertain function. Trimming cost V 5 bases and J 4 bases, with 22 bases left between them. The CDR3 consists of 16 residues. As DNA, the CDR3 is TGTGCCAGAAGTCCCCCTATTGGACTATCCCCTTACGAGCAGTACTTC. It yields the protein CARSPPIGLSPYEQYF.

The chain links TRBV10-3 to TRBJ2-3; 9 positions agree with TRBD2. The trim removed 3 bases at V and 8 bases at J, leaving 9 bases unmatched. The germline V gene has CDR1 ENHRY and CDR2 SYGVKD. The CDR3 contains 15 residues. The chain's CDR3 is CAISDRSAGGGTQYF. CDR3 DNA: TGTGCCATCAGTGACCGTTCGGCGGGGGGGGGTACGCAGTATTTT.

V gene TRBV12-5 combines with J gene TRBJ2-5, with 10 bases lining up with TRBD2. After removal of 3 bases from V and 0 bases from J, the junction contained 4 bases not matched to a gene. The germline gives CDR1 LGHNT, CDR2 FRNRAP. This CDR3 has 16 residues. CDR3 residues: CASGLGAGGYQETQYF. The CDR3 DNA reads TGTGCTAGTGGTTTAGGAGCGGGGGGGTACCAAGAGACCCAGTACTTC.

The rearrangement joins TRBV6-1 to TRBJ2-2; D perhaps matches TRBD1 (5 bases). With 1 base removed from V and 3 bases from J, the gap between germline ends came to 12 bases. The CDR3 totals 16 residues. CDR1 and CDR2 from the germline V gene are MNHNS and SASEGT. DNA of the CDR3: TGTGCCAGCAGTGAAGAAGGACACACGTACACCGGGGAGCTGTTTTTT. Encoded protein: CASSEEGHTYTGELFF.

The genes are TRBV9 and TRBJ1-1; 10 bases are shared with TRBD1. This CDR3 is 16 amino acids long. From germline, CDR1 is SGDLS and CDR2 YYNGEE. Trimming at V came to 0 bases and at J to 5 bases, leaving 7 bases not matched to a gene. The CDR3 spells CASSVASGTGVTEAFF. In DNA form, the CDR3 reads TGTGCCAGCAGCGTAGCCTCCGGGACAGGGGTGACTGAAGCTTTCTTT.

The chain combines TRBV18 with TRBJ2-1, with 10 bases lining up with TRBD1. The length of the CDR3 is 15 residues. V shed 5 bases, J shed 6 bases, and the junction held 7 bases outside the gene matches. From germline, CDR1 is KGHSH and CDR2 LQKENI. Here the CDR3 DNA reads TGTGCCAGCTCATCGGGACAGGGGAGGGTCAATGAGCAGTTCTTC. This encodes CASSSGQGRVNEQFF.

This chain connects TRBV5-1 to TRBJ1-6; D gene uncertain. The V gene lost 0 bases and the J gene lost 10 bases, with 14 bases spanning the gap. Germline V gene sequence: CDR1 SGHRS, CDR2 YFSETQ. The CDR3 has 15 amino acids. In nucleotides, the CDR3 is TGCGCCAGCAGCTTGGCCTTGAGTAACCAATCACCCCTCCACTTT. The encoded protein is CASSLALSNQSPLHF.

This chain uses TRBV16 with TRBJ1-2, with D possibly being TRBD1 (6 bases). The CDR3 is 13 amino acids. The germline gives CDR1 KGHSY, CDR2 FQNENV. V was shortened by 4 bases and J by 8 bases, with 14 bases between the two germline ends. For the CDR3, the DNA is TGTGCCAGCAGCCTCAACAGGGTCTGGGGCTACACCTTC. Its translation: CASSLNRVWGYTF.

This clone was counted once. This chain connects TRBV5-5 to TRBJ2-7, with TRBD2 matching 11 bases. Trimming cost V 3 bases and J 4 bases; bases outside gene matches: 3. Per the germline V gene, CDR1 is SGHKS and CDR2 is YYEKEE (reference sequence). CDR3 length: 14 amino acids. The CDR3 nucleotides are TGTGCCAGCAGCTCGGGACTAGCGGCTTACGAGCAGTACTTC. Protein: CASSSGLAAYEQYF. Using reference TRBV5-5 and TRBJ2-7 for the parts outside the CDR3, the full variable domain is DAGVTQSPTHLIKTRGQQVTLRCSPISGHKSVSWYQQVLGQGPQFIFQYYEKEERGRGNFPDRFSARQFPNYSSELNVNALLLGDSALYLCASSSGLAAYEQYFGPGTRLTVT.

This clone has just a few counts. The V gene is TRBV5-1, the J gene TRBJ2-7; D possibly corresponds to TRBD1 (6 bases). The length of the CDR3 is 16 residues. Germline V gene data show CDR1 as SGHRS and CDR2 as YFSETQ. V lost 0 bases, J lost 3 bases, and 16 bases lay in between. For the CDR3, the DNA is TGCGCCAGCAGCTTGGCCCAGGGGTCTCCACTCTACGAGCAGTACTTC. The encoded protein is CASSLAQGSPLYEQYF.

V gene TRBV6-1 combines with J gene TRBJ1-5; D is uncertain. The V gene's germline CDR1 is MNHNS and CDR2 SASEGT. V was clipped by 1 base and J by 7 bases, with 14 bases between them. The CDR3 has 15 residues. CDR3 in DNA: TGTGCCAGCAGTGAAGTGGCGGTCTATAAGCAGCCCCAGCATTTT. The encoded protein is CASSEVAVYKQPQHF.

The chain links TRBV15 to TRBJ2-5; D might be TRBD2 (5 bases). The CDR3 contains 15 residues. CDR1 and CDR2 (germline): LNHNV, YYDKDF (reference sequence). Trimming took 3 bases from V and 5 from J, leaving 16 bases between them. The CDR3: CATSRAGDPKETQYF. In DNA form, the CDR3 reads TGTGCCACCAGCAGGGCGGGCGACCCAAAGGAGACCCAGTACTTC.

The chain joins TRBV9 to TRBJ2-7; 9 bases are a match to TRBD1. The length of the CDR3 is 13 residues. CDR1 SGDLS and CDR2 YYNGEE come from the germline V gene. With 3 bases clipped from V and 5 bases from J, the junction kept 3 bases outside the gene matches. The CDR3 coding sequence is TGTGCCAGCAGCGAGGGGACAGGGAACGAGCAGTACTTC. It specifies CASSEGTGNEQYF.

The gene calls are TRBV19 and TRBJ2-7; D is ambiguous. The V end was cut by 2 bases, the J end by 2 bases, with 10 bases between. The germline V gene encodes CDR1 LNHDA and CDR2 SQIVND (reference sequence). The CDR3 consists of 14 residues. Here the CDR3 DNA reads TGTGCCAGTAGTATATCGCACAGTACCTACGAGCAGTACTTC. The encoded protein is CASSISHSTYEQYF. Looking up the rest from reference TRBV19 and TRBJ2-7 gives the full variable domain: DGGITQSPKYLFRKEGQNVTLSCEQNLNHDAMYWYRQDPGQGLRLIYYSQIVNDFQKGDIAEGYSVSREKKESFPLTVTSAQKNPTAFYLCASSISHSTYEQYFGPGTRLTVT.

The chain joins TRBV7-2 to TRBJ2-7, with D possibly being TRBD1 (6 bases). Trimming cost V 1 base and J 1 base, with 11 bases left between them. The germline gives CDR1 SGHTA, CDR2 FQGNSA. The CDR3 is 15 amino acids. CDR3 nucleotides: TGTGCCAGCAGCTTAGTTGGCAGGGGATCCTACGAGCAGTACTTC. Protein product: CASSLVGRGSYEQYF.

The rearrangement uses TRBV7-2 and TRBJ1-6; D uncertain. CDR3 length: 13 residues. The V and J ends lost 0 bases and 8 bases respectively, with 5 bases between them. Germline CDR1 SGHTA, CDR2 FQGNSA. CDR3 DNA: TGTGCCAGCAGCTTAGCGCAGGATTCACCCCTCCACTTT. This translates into CASSLAQDSPLHF.